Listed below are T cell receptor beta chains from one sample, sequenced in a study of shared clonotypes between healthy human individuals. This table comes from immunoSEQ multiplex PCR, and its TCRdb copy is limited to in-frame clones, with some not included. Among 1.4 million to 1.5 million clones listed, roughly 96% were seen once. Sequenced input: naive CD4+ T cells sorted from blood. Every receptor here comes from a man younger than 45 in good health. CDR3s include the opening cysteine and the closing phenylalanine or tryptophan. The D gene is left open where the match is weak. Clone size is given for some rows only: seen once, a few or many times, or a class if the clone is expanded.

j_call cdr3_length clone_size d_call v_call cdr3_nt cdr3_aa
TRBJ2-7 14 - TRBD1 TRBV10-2 TGCGCCAGCAGTGAGGGGACAGGGGACTACGAGCAGTACTTC CASSEGTGDYEQYF
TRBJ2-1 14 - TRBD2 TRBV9 TGTGCCAGCAGCGTGACTAGCGTCTACAATGAGCAGTTCTTC CASSVTSVYNEQFF
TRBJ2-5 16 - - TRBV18 TGTGCCAGCTCACCAGCCGGGGGCCGTCACCAAGAGACCCAGTACTTC CASSPAGGRHQETQYF
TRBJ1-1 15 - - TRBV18 TGTGCCAGCTCACCACGAGCGGGGGCGAACACTGAAGCTTTCTTT CASSPRAGANTEAFF
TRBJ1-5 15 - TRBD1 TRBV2 TGTGCCAGCAGTGAGAGGACAGGGGAAAATCAGCCCCAGCATTTT CASSERTGENQPQHF
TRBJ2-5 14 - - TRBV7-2 TGTGCCAGCAGCCCGCAGAGCGTACAAGAGACCCAGTACTTC CASSPQSVQETQYF
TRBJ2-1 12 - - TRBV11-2 TGTGCCAGCAGCTGGGTCAAACGTGAGCAGTTCTTC CASSWVKREQFF
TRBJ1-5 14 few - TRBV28 TGTGCCAGCGGAGACGGGCTTAGCAATCAGCCCCAGCATTTT CASGDGLSNQPQHF
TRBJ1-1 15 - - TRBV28 TGTGCCAGCAGTTCCTCAGGACGCTTGCACACTGAAGCTTTCTTT CASSSSGRLHTEAFF
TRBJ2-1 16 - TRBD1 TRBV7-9 TGTGCCAGCAGCTTAGGAGACAGGGGGCTATTGGATGAGCAGTTCTTC CASSLGDRGLLDEQFF
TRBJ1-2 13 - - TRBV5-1 TGCGCCAGCAGCTCTGGGACAAACTATGGCTACACCTTC CASSSGTNYGYTF
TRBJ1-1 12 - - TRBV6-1 TGTGCCAGCAGCCCGGGAAACACTGAAGCTTTCTTT CASSPGNTEAFF
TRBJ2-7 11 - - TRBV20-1 TGCAGCGGGGGGCAGACCTACGAGCAGTACTTC CSGGQTYEQYF
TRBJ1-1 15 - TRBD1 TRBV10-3 TGTGCCATCAGTGATTTGGGACAGGTAAACACTGAAGCTTTCTTT CAISDLGQVNTEAFF
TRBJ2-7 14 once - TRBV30 TGTGCCTGGAGTGTTCTGGGGGGCCTCTACGAGCAGTACTTC CAWSVLGGLYEQYF
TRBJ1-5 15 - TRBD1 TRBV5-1 TGCGCCAGCAGCTTGGGGGCCCTGACAGGGGAACAAATGCATTTT CASSLGALTGEQMHF
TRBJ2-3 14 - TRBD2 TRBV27 TGTGCCAGCAAAGGACTAGCGGGAGCGGATACGCAGTATTTT CASKGLAGADTQYF
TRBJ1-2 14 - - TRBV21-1 TGTGCCAGCAGCAAAACAGAGTTTAACTATGGCTACACCTTC CASSKTEFNYGYTF
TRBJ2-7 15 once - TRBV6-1 TGTGCCAGCAGGCTGGCCCGGGACCGAGCCTACGAGCAGTACTTC CASRLARDRAYEQYF
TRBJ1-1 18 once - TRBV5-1 TGCGCCAGCAGCTTGGCTGGTGTTGACAGTATAATGAACACTGAAGCTTTCTTT CASSLAGVDSIMNTEAFF
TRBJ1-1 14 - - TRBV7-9 TGTGCCAGCAGCTTAAGGGCAGGTGGGACTGAAGCTTTCTTT CASSLRAGGTEAFF
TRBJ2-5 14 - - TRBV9 TGTGCCAGCAGTCGAACGGGGGTCCAAGAGACCCAGTACTTC CASSRTGVQETQYF
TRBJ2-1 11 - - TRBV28 TGTGCCAGCAGTTTACCAGGACAGCAGTTCTTC CASSLPGQQFF
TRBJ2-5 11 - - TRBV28 TGTGCTTTGGGGGGCCAAGAGACCCAGTACTTC CALGGQETQYF
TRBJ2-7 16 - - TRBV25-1 TGTGCCAGCAGTGCCGATACTAGGTCGAGCTCCTACGAGCAGTACTTC CASSADTRSSSYEQYF
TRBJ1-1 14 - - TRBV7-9 TGTGCCAGCAGCCGGGCCCATAGGGACACTGAAGCTTTCTTT CASSRAHRDTEAFF
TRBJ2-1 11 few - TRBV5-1 TGCGCCAGCAGCTTGGGGGGTGAGCAGTTCTTC CASSLGGEQFF
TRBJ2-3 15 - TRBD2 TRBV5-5 TGTGCCAGCAGAAAAGCGGGAGGGAACACAGATACGCAGTATTTT CASRKAGGNTDTQYF
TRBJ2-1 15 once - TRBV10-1 TGCGCCAGCAGTGGGACGGCCAGCTCCTACAATGAGCAGTTCTTC CASSGTASSYNEQFF
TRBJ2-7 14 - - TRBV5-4 TGTGCCAGCAGCTTGGGGCAGGGCTCCTACGAGCAGTACTTC CASSLGQGSYEQYF
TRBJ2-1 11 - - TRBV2 TGTGCCAGCAGTGACAGCCTCCCGGGAGTCTTC CASSDSLPGVF
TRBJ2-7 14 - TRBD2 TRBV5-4 TGTGCCAGCAGTCCAAGACTAGCGGGGGGCGAGCAGTACTTC CASSPRLAGGEQYF
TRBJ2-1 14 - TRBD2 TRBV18 TGTGCCAGCTCACCGGGACTAGGTGAGAATGAGCAGTTCTTC CASSPGLGENEQFF
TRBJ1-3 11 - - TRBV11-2 TGTGCCAGCAGCTCGGGGATCGCCATATATTTT CASSSGIAIYF
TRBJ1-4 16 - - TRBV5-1 TGCGCCAGCAGCAGAGGCCGGGACCGATCTAATGAAAAACTGTTTTTT CASSRGRDRSNEKLFF
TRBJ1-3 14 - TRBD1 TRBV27 TGTGCCAGCAGGGGGACAGTCTCTGGAAACACCATATATTTT CASRGTVSGNTIYF
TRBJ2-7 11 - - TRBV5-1 TGCGCCAGCTCCGGGGACTACGAGCAGTACTTC CASSGDYEQYF
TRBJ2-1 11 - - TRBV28 TGTGCCAGCAGTTTGTACAGGGCATCGTTCTTC CASSLYRASFF
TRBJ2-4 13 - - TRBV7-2 TGTGCCAGCAGCTTGAACAGGGCTGACATTCAGTACTTC CASSLNRADIQYF